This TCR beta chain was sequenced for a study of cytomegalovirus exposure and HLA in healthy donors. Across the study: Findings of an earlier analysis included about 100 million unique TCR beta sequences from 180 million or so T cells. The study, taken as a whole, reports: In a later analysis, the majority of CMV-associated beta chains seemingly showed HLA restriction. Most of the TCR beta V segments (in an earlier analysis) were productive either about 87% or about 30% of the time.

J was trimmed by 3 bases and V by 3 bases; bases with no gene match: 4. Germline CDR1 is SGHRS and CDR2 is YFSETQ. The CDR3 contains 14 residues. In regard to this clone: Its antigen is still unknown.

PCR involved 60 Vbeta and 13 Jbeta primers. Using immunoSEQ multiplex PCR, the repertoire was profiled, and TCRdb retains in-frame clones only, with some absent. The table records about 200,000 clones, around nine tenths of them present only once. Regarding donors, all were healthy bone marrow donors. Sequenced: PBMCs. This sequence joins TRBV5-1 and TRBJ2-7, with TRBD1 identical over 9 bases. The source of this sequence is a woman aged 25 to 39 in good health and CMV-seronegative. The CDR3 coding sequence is TGCGCCAGCAGCTGGGGACAGGGTCTCTACGAGCAGTACTTC. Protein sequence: CASSWGQGLYEQYF.